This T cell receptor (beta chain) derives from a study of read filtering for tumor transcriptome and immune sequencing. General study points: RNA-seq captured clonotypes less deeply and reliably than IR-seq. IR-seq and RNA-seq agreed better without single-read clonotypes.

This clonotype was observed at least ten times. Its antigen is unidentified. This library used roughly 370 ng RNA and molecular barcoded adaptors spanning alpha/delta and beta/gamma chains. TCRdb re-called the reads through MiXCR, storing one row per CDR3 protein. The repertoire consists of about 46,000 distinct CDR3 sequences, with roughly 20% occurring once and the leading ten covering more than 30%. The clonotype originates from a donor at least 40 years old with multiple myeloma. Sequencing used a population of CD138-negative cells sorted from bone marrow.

The CDR3 sequence: CASSYGLGGAGDTQYF. CDR3 nucleotides: TGTGCCAGCAGCTATGGGTTGGGGGGCGCGGGAGATACGCAGTATTTT. This chain uses TRBV5-5 with TRBJ2-3, with D tentatively TRBD1 or TRBD2 (6 bases each). Trimming removed 3 bases from V and 5 bases from J, with 19 bases in between. The CDR3 extends over 16 amino acids. The germline gives CDR1 SGHKS, CDR2 YYEKEE (reference sequence).